This TCR beta chain was obtained from a study of cytomegalovirus exposure and HLA in healthy donors. Findings and caveats of the study: Owing to their indistinguishability, certain V segments, notably TRBV6-2 and TRBV6-3, were excluded.

Concerning this clone: As yet, its antigen is unknown.

Healthy bone marrow donors formed the donor group. Primers: 60 Vbeta forward and 13 Jbeta reverse. Method: immunoSEQ multiplex PCR; TCRdb's copy keeps in-frame clones and lacks some. The table gives about 150,000 clones; the top ten clones make up around 1.5% of it. The V gene's germline CDR1 is SGHRS and CDR2 YFSETQ. The CDR3 is 16 amino acids. Trimming pared 1 base from V and 4 bases from J, leaving 14 bases between. J is TRBJ2-2 and V is TRBV5-1, with D possibly TRBD1 on 5 matching bases. Source material: PBMCs. The TCR was taken from a woman aged 50 to 60 in good health and CMV-seronegative. The CDR3 here is CASSLIGQGGTGELFF. Written as DNA, the CDR3 is TGCGCCAGCAGCTTGATCGGGCAGGGTGGCACCGGGGAGCTGTTTTTT.